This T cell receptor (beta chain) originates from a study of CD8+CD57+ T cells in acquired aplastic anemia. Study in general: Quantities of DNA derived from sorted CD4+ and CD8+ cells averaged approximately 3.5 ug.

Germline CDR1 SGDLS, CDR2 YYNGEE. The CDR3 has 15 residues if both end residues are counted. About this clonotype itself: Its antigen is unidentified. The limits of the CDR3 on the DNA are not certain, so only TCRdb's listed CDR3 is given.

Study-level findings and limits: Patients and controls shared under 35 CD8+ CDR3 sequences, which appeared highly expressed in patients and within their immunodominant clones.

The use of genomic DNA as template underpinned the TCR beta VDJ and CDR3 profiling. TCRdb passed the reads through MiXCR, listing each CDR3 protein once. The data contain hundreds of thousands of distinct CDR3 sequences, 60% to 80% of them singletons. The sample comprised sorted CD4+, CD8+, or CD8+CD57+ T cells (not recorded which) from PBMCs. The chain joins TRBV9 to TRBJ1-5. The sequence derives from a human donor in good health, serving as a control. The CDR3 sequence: CASSAQSHEQFFEHF.